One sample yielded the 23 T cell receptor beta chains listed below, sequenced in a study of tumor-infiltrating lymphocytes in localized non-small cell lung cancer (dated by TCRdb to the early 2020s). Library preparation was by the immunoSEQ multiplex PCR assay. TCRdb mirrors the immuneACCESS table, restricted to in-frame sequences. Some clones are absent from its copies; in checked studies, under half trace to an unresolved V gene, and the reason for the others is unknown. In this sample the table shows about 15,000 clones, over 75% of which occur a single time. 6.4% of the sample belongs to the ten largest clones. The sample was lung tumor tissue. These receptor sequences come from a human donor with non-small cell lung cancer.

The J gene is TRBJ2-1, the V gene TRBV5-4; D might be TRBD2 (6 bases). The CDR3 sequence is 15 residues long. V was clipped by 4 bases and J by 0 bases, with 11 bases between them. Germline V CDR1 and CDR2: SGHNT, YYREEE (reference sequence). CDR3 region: CASSPLGGSYNEQFF. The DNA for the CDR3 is TGTGCCAGCAGCCCGTTGGGGGGCTCCTACAATGAGCAGTTCTTC.

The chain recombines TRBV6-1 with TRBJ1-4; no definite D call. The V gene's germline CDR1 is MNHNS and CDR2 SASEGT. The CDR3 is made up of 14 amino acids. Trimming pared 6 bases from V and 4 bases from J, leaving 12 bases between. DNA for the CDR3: TGTGCCAGCAGATTCGACGGTAGTAATGAAAAACTGTTTTTT. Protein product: CASRFDGSNEKLFF.

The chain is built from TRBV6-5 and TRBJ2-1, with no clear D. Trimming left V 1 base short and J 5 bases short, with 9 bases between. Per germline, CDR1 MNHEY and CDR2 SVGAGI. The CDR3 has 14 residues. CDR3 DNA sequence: TGTGCCAGCAGTTACTTGTCTACCCACAATGAGCAGTTCTTC. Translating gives CASSYLSTHNEQFF.

CDR3 DNA sequence: TGTGCCAGCAGTAGACAGGGGGCGGATTACGAGCAGTACTTC. Protein product: CASSRQGADYEQYF. The rearrangement joins TRBV6-6 to TRBJ2-7; TRBD1 aligns across 10 bases. The CDR3 totals 14 residues. The germline gives CDR1 MNHNY, CDR2 SVGAGI (reference sequence). Trimming at V came to 5 bases and at J to 4 bases, leaving 5 bases not matched to a gene.

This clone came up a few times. Here the CDR3 reads CASSLEGTGTNTEAFF. The CDR3 coding sequence is TGCGCCAGCAGCTTGGAGGGGACAGGGACGAACACTGAAGCTTTCTTT. The J gene is TRBJ1-1, the V gene TRBV5-1, with 9 bases fitting TRBD1. The CDR3 consists of 16 residues. The V segment lost 0 bases and the J segment 1 base; nucleotides outside the gene matches: 4. Germline V gives CDR1 SGHRS, CDR2 YFSETQ. Complete variable domain (other parts from reference TRBV5-1 and TRBJ1-1): KAGVTQTPRYLIKTRGQQVTLSCSPISGHRSVSWYQQTPGQGLQFLFEYFSETQRNKGNFPGRFSGRQFSNSRSEMNVSTLELGDSALYLCASSLEGTGTNTEAFFGQGTRLTVV.

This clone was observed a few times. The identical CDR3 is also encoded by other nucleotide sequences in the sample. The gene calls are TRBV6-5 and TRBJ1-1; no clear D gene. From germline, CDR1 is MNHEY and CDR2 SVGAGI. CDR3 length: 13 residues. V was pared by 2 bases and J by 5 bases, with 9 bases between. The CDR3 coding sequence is TGTGCCAGCAGTTACCCTGGGTGGACTGAAGCTTTCTTT. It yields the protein CASSYPGWTEAFF.

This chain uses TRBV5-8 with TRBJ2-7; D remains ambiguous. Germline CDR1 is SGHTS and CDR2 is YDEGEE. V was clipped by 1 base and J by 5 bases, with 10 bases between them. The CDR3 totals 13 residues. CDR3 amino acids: CASSLTAQDEQYF. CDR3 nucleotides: TGTGCCAGCAGCTTGACAGCCCAGGACGAGCAGTACTTC.

CDR3 nucleotides: TGCGCCAGCACAGATCGGGGCTATAGCAATCAGCCCCAGCATTTT. It is translated as CASTDRGYSNQPQHF. The gene calls are TRBV23-1 and TRBJ1-5; TRBD1 is a possible D gene (5 bases). TRBV23-1 is an ORF; its function is uncertain. With 7 bases removed from V and 0 bases from J, the gap between germline ends came to 13 bases. The CDR3 has 15 amino acids.

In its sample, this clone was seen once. The CDR3 sequence is CASRDATNEKLFF. The CDR3 nucleotides are TGTGCCTCAAGGGATGCAACTAATGAAAAACTGTTTTTT. The chain has TRBV10-3 and TRBJ1-4; D not certain. Trimming removed 11 bases at V and 0 bases at J, with 10 bases between. Germline V gene sequence: CDR1 ENHRY, CDR2 SYGVKD. The length of the CDR3 is 13 residues.

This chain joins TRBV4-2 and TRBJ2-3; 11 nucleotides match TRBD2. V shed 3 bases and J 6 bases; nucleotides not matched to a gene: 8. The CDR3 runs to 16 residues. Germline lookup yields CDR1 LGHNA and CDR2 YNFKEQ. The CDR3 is CASSQIFSGRGDTQYF. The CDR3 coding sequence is TGTGCCAGCAGCCAGATTTTTAGCGGGAGGGGGGATACGCAGTATTTT.

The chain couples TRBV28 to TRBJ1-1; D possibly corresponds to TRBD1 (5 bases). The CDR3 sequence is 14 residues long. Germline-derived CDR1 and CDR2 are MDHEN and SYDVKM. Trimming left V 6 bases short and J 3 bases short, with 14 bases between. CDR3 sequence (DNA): TGTGCCAGCAGCCAACGTGGGGCCTACACTGAAGCTTTCTTT. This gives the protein CASSQRGAYTEAFF.

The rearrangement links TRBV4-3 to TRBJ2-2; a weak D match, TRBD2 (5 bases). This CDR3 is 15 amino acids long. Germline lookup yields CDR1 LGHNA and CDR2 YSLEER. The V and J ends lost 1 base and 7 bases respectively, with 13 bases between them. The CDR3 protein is CASSQVFGESGELFF. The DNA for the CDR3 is TGCGCCAGCAGCCAAGTTTTTGGGGAGAGCGGGGAGCTGTTTTTT.

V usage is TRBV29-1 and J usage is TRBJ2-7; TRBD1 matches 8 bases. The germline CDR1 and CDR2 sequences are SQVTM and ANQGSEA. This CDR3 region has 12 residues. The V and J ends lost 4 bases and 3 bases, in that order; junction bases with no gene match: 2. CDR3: CSVGQGSYEQYF. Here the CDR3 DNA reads TGCAGCGTTGGACAGGGGAGCTACGAGCAGTACTTC.

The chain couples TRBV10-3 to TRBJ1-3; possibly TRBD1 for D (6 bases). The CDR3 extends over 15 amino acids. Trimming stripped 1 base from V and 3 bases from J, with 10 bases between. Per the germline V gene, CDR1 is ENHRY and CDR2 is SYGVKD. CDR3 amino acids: CAISEWGQSGNTIYF. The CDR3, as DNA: TGTGCCATCAGTGAGTGGGGGCAGAGTGGAAACACCATATATTTT.

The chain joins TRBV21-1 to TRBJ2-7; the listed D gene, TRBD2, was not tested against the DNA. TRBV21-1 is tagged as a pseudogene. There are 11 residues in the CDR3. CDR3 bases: TGTGCCAGCAGCCCACGGGGCGAGCAGTACTTC. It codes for CASSPRGEQYF.

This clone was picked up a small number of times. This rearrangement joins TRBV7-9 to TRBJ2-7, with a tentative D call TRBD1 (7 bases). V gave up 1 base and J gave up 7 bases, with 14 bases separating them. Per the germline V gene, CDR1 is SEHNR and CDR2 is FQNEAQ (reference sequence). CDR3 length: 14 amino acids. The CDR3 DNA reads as TGTGCCAGCAGCTTAGGCTGGCAGGGGGGTGAGCAGTACTTC. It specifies CASSLGWQGGEQYF.

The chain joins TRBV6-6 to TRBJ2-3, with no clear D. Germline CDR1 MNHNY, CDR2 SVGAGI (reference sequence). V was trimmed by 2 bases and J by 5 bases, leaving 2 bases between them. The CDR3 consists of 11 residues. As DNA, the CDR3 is TGTGCCAGCAGTTACGAAGATACGCAGTATTTT. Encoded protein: CASSYEDTQYF.

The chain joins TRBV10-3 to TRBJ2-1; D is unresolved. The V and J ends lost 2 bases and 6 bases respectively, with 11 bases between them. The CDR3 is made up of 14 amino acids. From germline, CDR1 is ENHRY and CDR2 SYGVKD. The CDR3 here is CAISEGNDPNEQFF. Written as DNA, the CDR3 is TGTGCCATCAGTGAGGGGAATGATCCCAATGAGCAGTTCTTC.

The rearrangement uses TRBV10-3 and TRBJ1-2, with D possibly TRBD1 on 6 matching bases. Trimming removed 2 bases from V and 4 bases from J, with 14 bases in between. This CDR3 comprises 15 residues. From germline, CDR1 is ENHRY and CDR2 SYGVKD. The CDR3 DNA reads TGTGCCATCAGTGAGGTCCGGGACACTCCCTATGGCTACACCTTC. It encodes CAISEVRDTPYGYTF.

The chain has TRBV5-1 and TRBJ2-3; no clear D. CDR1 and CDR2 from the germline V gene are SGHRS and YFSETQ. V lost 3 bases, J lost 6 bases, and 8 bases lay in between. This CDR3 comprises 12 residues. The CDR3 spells CASSSFGDTQYF. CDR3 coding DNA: TGCGCCAGCAGCTCATTCGGGGATACGCAGTATTTT.

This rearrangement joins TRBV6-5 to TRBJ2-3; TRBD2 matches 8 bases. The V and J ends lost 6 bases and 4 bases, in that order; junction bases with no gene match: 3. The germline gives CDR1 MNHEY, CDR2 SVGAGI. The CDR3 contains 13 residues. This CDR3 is CASSGRAPDTQYF. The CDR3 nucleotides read TGTGCCAGCAGCGGGAGGGCCCCAGATACGCAGTATTTT.

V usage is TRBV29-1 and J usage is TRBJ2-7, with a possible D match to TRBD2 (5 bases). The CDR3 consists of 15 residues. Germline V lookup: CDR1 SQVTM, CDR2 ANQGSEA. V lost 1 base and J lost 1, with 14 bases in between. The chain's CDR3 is CSVEGGYSLSYEQYF. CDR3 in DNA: TGCAGCGTTGAAGGAGGGTACAGTCTTTCCTACGAGCAGTACTTC.

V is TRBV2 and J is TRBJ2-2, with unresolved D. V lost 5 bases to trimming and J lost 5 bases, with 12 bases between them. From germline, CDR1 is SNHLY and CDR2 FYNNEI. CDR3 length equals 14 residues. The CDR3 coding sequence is TGTGCCAGCAGTTACCAGACCAGGACCGGGGAGCTGTTTTTT. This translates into CASSYQTRTGELFF. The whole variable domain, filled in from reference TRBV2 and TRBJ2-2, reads EPEVTQTPSHQVTQMGQEVILRCVPISNHLYFYWYRQILGQKVEFLVSFYNNEISEKSEIFDDQFSVERPDGSNFTLKIRSTKLEDSAMYFCASSYQTRTGELFFGEGSRLTVL.